The source of this T cell receptor beta chain is a study of CD8 T cells in ankylosing spondylitis. Study results and limitations: What appeared characteristic of ankylosing spondylitis blood was a TCR beta motif of under 10 highly homologous variants.

Germline V lookup: CDR1 DFQATT, CDR2 SNEGSKA (reference sequence). This CDR3 is built from 13 residues. Trimming left V 2 bases short and J 10 bases short, with 17 bases between. On this clonotype: Its antigen is unidentified.

Quantitative 5'-RACE with molecular barcodes generated TCR beta libraries. Each CDR3 protein gets one entry after TCRdb re-called the 5' RACE reads with MiXCR. The sample includes approximately 440,000 distinct CDR3 sequences, about 15% of them seen just once. The source is a male donor with ankylosing spondylitis. The rearrangement uses TRBV20-1 and TRBJ1-1, with D unresolved. Source material: blood, either unsorted or a sorted T cell fraction (not recorded which). CDR3 region: CSARSVAASSAFF. The CDR3 DNA reads TGCAGTGCTAGAAGTGTGGCGGCTTCGTCAGCTTTCTTT.